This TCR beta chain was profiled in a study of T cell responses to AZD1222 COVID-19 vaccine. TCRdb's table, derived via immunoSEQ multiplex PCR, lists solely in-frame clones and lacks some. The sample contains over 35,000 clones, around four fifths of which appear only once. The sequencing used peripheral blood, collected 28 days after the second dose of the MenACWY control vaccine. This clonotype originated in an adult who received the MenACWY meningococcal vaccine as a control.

CDR3 bases: TGTGCCAGCAGCTTACGGGGACCTTATAGAGCTTACGTC. This gives the protein CASSLRGPYRAYV. V is TRBV11-2 and J is TRBJ2-7; either TRBD1 or TRBD2 may fit D (5 bases each). The V gene's germline CDR1 is SGHAT and CDR2 FQNNGV. V was pared by 2 bases and J by 13 bases, with 18 bases between. This CDR3 contains 13 residues.